This TCR beta chain was sequenced in a study of PD-L1 blockade in urothelial cancer. Study context: Patients took up atezolizumab in 2014 at 1,200 mg intravenously every 3 weeks. Earlier, patients had received 0 to 3 chemotherapy regimens.

Clones were sequenced by immunoSEQ multiplex PCR, and TCRdb holds only the in-frame ones, with some missing. This table holds around 53,000 clones, 84% found once. Findings of the study overall: Below-median TCR clonality that was measured in pretreatment blood predicted better survival.

With respect to this clone: Antigen specificity is unknown.

It was locally advanced or metastatic urothelial carcinoma that patients had. This CDR3 spans 11 amino acids. With 6 bases removed from V and 8 bases from J, the gap between germline ends came to 10 bases. The germline CDR1 and CDR2 sequences are MNHEY and SVGAGI. This sequence was found in a man in his forties or fifties with urothelial cancer. The chain combines TRBV6-5 with TRBJ1-2; no definite D call. The specimen was PBMCs, collected around atezolizumab (anti-PD-L1) treatment. CDR3 in amino acids: CASRALWGYTF. DNA for the CDR3: TGTGCCAGCAGGGCCCTCTGGGGCTACACCTTC.